The next 26 T cell receptor beta chains were all read from a single sample in a study of blood T cell repertoires in COVID-19. Sequencing used immunoSEQ multiplex PCR; TCRdb keeps in-frame clones, though not all of them. The profile shows 250,000 to 300,000 clones, roughly 90% of them singletons. The material sequenced was peripheral blood. These receptors came from a man younger than 45 with active or convalescent COVID-19.

This rearrangement joins TRBV11-3 to TRBJ1-6; D unclear. CDR1 and CDR2 (germline): SGHNT, YENEEA. V was trimmed by 5 bases and J by 8 bases, leaving 10 bases between them. The CDR3 loop spans 13 amino acids. CDR3 in DNA: TGTGCCAGCAGCCGCGACACCGATTCACCCCTCCACTTT. Translated, it gives CASSRDTDSPLHF. The complete variable domain, with remaining parts taken from reference TRBV11-3 and TRBJ1-6, reads EAGVVQSPRYKIIEKKQPVAFWCNPISGHNTLYWYLQNLGQGPELLIRYENEEAVDDSQLPKDRFSAERLKGVDSTLKIQPAELGDSAVYLCASSRDTDSPLHFGNGTRLTVT.

V is TRBV5-1 and J is TRBJ1-6, with D tentatively TRBD1 (5 bases). The germline gives CDR1 SGHRS, CDR2 YFSETQ. V was pared by 2 bases and J by 0 bases, with 12 bases between. The CDR3 covers 17 residues. The DNA of the CDR3 is TGCGCCAGCAGCTTCCGGCCAGGGAACTCCTATAATTCACCCCTCCACTTT. This encodes CASSFRPGNSYNSPLHF.

V is TRBV9 and J is TRBJ1-2; 9 bases are shared with TRBD1. The CDR3 spans 16 residues. Looked up from germline, CDR1 is SGDLS and CDR2 is YYNGEE. The V and J ends lost 6 bases and 3 bases, in that order; junction bases with no gene match: 12. The CDR3 reads CASNRPGTGIDYGYTF. In DNA form, the CDR3 reads TGTGCCAGCAACCGTCCCGGGACAGGGATCGACTATGGCTACACCTTC.

This clone was observed many times. This chain joins TRBV7-8 and TRBJ2-3, with 9 bases that match TRBD2. V trimming: 6 bases; J trimming: 4 bases; junction bases outside the gene matches: 8. Per the germline V gene, CDR1 is SGHVS and CDR2 is FQNEAQ. The CDR3 consists of 15 residues. CDR3 amino acids: CASSRGGAGSDTQYF. The CDR3 nucleotides read TGTGCCAGCAGTCGCGGGGGGGCGGGCTCAGATACGCAGTATTTT.

This clone appeared a single time. The genes are TRBV5-1 and TRBJ2-3, with 10 bases that match TRBD2. V was clipped by 1 base and J by 4 bases; unmatched bases: 6. CDR3 length: 16 amino acids. The V gene's germline CDR1 is SGHRS and CDR2 YFSETQ. The CDR3 sequence is CASSLSGTSVSDTQYF. DNA of the CDR3: TGCGCCAGCAGCTTGTCCGGGACTAGCGTCTCAGATACGCAGTATTTT.

The chain has TRBV10-2 and TRBJ2-7, with D possibly matching TRBD2 (5 bases). Looked up from germline, CDR1 is WSHSY and CDR2 is SAAADI. CDR3 length: 14 amino acids. V lost 4 bases and J lost 6, with 16 bases in between. CDR3 amino acids: CASSVGREMGEQYF. DNA of the CDR3: TGCGCCAGCAGTGTAGGCCGGGAAATGGGCGAGCAGTACTTC.

The genes are TRBV11-2 and TRBJ2-5, with D possibly TRBD2 on 5 matching bases. V lost 1 base and J 5 bases, leaving 11 bases between the germline ends. The length of the CDR3 is 14 residues. Germline-derived CDR1 and CDR2 are SGHAT and FQNNGV. CDR3 region: CASSLAGVRETQYF. The CDR3 DNA follows: TGTGCCAGCAGCTTAGCCGGGGTACGGGAGACCCAGTACTTC.

This rearrangement joins TRBV19 to TRBJ1-1; no firm D call. Trimming removed 8 bases at V and 1 base at J, with 11 bases between. This CDR3 has 13 residues. Looked up from germline, CDR1 is LNHDA and CDR2 is SQIVND (reference sequence). The CDR3, as DNA: TGTGCCAGTCATTGGGCAGGGAACACTGAAGCTTTCTTT. This translates into CASHWAGNTEAFF.

The gene calls are TRBV18 and TRBJ2-3; 10 bases are shared with TRBD2. Trimming took 3 bases from V and 5 from J; bases not matched to a gene: 26. The CDR3 runs to 22 residues. The germline CDR1 and CDR2 sequences are KGHSH and LQKENI. The CDR3 DNA is TGTGCCAGCTCACCCGACGGGGGTGTCTTAGAAGCGGGGGGGACCCCCGTAGATACGCAGTATTTT. Amino acids: CASSPDGGVLEAGGTPVDTQYF.

The chain is built from TRBV7-9 and TRBJ2-1, with no clear D. Germline V gives CDR1 SEHNR, CDR2 FQNEAQ (reference sequence). This CDR3 contains 15 residues. Trimming pared 0 bases from V and 6 bases from J, leaving 12 bases between. The CDR3 loop reads CASSLASTFANEQFF. The CDR3, as DNA: TGTGCCAGCAGCTTAGCGTCGACATTTGCCAATGAGCAGTTCTTC.

This clone was seen a single time. V and J are TRBV7-9 and TRBJ1-6; D remains ambiguous. The germline V gene has CDR1 SEHNR and CDR2 FQNEAQ (reference sequence). This CDR3 has 14 residues. Trimming took off 1 base at V and 10 bases at J, with 11 bases between the two ends. CDR3 region: CASSLDSPGSPLHF. DNA for the CDR3: TGTGCCAGCAGCTTAGATAGTCCCGGGTCACCCCTCCACTTT.

V and J are TRBV5-8 and TRBJ2-5; 8 bases align to TRBD1. This CDR3 comprises 12 residues. V lost 4 bases to trimming and J lost 11 bases; unmatched junction nucleotides: 7. The germline CDR1 and CDR2 sequences are SGHTS and YDEGEE. The CDR3: CASSIRQGRQYF. DNA of the CDR3: TGTGCCAGCAGCATACGACAGGGGCGGCAGTACTTC.

Only one count was recorded for this clone. The chain combines TRBV3-1 (or the pseudogene TRBV3-2) with TRBJ2-1; 8 bases agree with TRBD2. The junction had 5 bases not matched to a gene; V was cut back by 1 base and J by 0 bases. Germline V gene data show CDR1 as LGHDT and CDR2 as YNNKEL (reference sequence). This CDR3 contains 17 residues. CDR3 coding DNA: TGTGCCAGCAGCCAAGGAGCGGGGGCAAGCTCCTACAATGAGCAGTTCTTC. It codes for CASSQGAGASSYNEQFF.

The chain uses TRBV4-2 and TRBJ2-5; 9 bases match TRBD2. This CDR3 spans 16 amino acids. V gave up 2 bases and J gave up 5 bases; unmatched junction bases: 9. From germline, CDR1 is LGHNA and CDR2 YNFKEQ. The CDR3, as DNA: TGTGCCAGCAGCCAAACCGAAGCGGGGGGCACGGAGACCCAGTACTTC. Residues: CASSQTEAGGTETQYF.

J is TRBJ2-3 and V is TRBV5-6; no clear D. Germline V gives CDR1 SGHDT, CDR2 YYEEEE. The CDR3 consists of 14 residues. Between the trimmed V and J ends, which lost 0 bases and 2 bases, there was a span of 7 bases. This CDR3 is CASSLVALTDTQYF. In DNA form, the CDR3 reads TGTGCCAGCAGCTTGGTAGCCCTCACAGATACGCAGTATTTT.

The chain combines TRBV5-1 with TRBJ2-2; the match to TRBD1 covers 7 bases. The V and J ends lost 2 bases and 0 bases, in that order; junction bases with no gene match: 10. There are 18 residues in the CDR3. Germline V gene sequence: CDR1 SGHRS, CDR2 YFSETQ. CDR3 protein: CASSFLPTGAANTGELFF. In DNA, the CDR3 is TGCGCCAGCAGCTTTTTACCAACAGGGGCCGCGAACACCGGGGAGCTGTTTTTT.

The CDR3 protein is CASSLWPSNEQFF. The CDR3 bases are TGTGCCAGCAGCTTATGGCCGTCCAATGAGCAGTTCTTC. The V and J genes are TRBV7-8 and TRBJ2-1, with D uncertain. CDR1 is SGHVS and CDR2 is FQNEAQ in the germline V gene. The CDR3 has 13 amino acids. Deletions cut 2 bases from V and 6 bases from J, with 8 bases between.

This chain joins TRBV2 and TRBJ2-4; 7 bases are a match to TRBD2. Unmatched junction bases numbered 4, after V lost 3 bases and J lost 5 bases. From germline, CDR1 is SNHLY and CDR2 FYNNEI. The CDR3 extends over 14 amino acids. CDR3 amino acids: CASSERLAENIQYF. The CDR3 region has the DNA TGTGCCAGCAGTGAGCGGCTAGCGGAAAACATTCAGTACTTC.

The chain has TRBV6-5 and TRBJ2-5; 7 bases match TRBD2. CDR3 length equals 14 residues. With 6 bases clipped from V and 3 bases from J, the junction kept 7 bases outside the gene matches. Germline V gene data show CDR1 as MNHEY and CDR2 as SVGAGI. The CDR3 loop is CASSLSGAKETQYF. CDR3 bases: TGTGCCAGCAGCTTAAGCGGGGCAAAAGAGACCCAGTACTTC.

The rearrangement links TRBV5-4 to TRBJ1-1; possible D gene TRBD1, 5 bases. With 4 bases removed from V and 1 base from J, the gap between germline ends came to 11 bases. Germline V CDR1 and CDR2: SGHNT, YYREEE (reference sequence). CDR3 length: 14 amino acids. The DNA of the CDR3 is TGTGCCAGCAGCATTATTCAGGGGAACACTGAAGCTTTCTTT. The encoded protein is CASSIIQGNTEAFF.

This chain uses TRBV6-5 with TRBJ1-1, with TRBD1 identical over 7 bases. V trimming: 6 bases; J trimming: 0 bases; junction bases outside the gene matches: 7. CDR1 is MNHEY, CDR2 SVGAGI, per germline. The CDR3 contains 15 residues. CDR3 in DNA: TGTGCCAGCAGCTCAGGGACAGTCCTGAACACTGAAGCTTTCTTT. This encodes CASSSGTVLNTEAFF.

The chain combines TRBV3-1 (or the pseudogene TRBV3-2) with TRBJ2-4; 13 nucleotides line up with TRBD2. CDR3 length: 19 amino acids. With 1 base clipped from V and 0 bases from J, the junction kept 6 bases outside the gene matches. Germline CDR1 is LGHDT and CDR2 is YNNKEL (reference sequence). CDR3 sequence: CASSQGGLAGNRAKNIQYF. As DNA, the CDR3 is TGTGCCAGCAGCCAAGGGGGACTAGCGGGGAACCGAGCCAAAAACATTCAGTACTTC.

This clone was observed a few times. The J gene is TRBJ1-1, the V gene TRBV19; tentative D call: TRBD1 (6 bases). With 2 bases removed from V and 4 bases from J, the gap between germline ends came to 14 bases. The CDR3 has 15 amino acids. The germline V gene encodes CDR1 LNHDA and CDR2 SQIVND (reference sequence). CDR3 residues: CASSIHSGQITEAFF. CDR3 coding DNA: TGTGCCAGTAGTATACACTCCGGACAGATCACTGAAGCTTTCTTT.

In regard to this clone: A much larger clone sits a single nucleotide away, making a read error possible. V is TRBV7-9 and J is TRBJ1-1; TRBD1 matches 7 bases. Germline V lookup: CDR1 SEHNR, CDR2 FQNEAQ (reference sequence). The CDR3 extends over 13 amino acids. Germline trimming cut 3 bases from V and 3 bases from J; bases unmatched to any gene: 1. The CDR3 sequence: CASSLGQHTEAFF. CDR3 sequence (DNA): TGTGCCAGCAGCTTGGGACAGCACACTGAAGCTTTCTTT.

The J gene is TRBJ1-2, the V gene TRBV11-1; D possibly corresponds to TRBD1 (6 bases). Trimming pared 2 bases from V and 4 bases from J, leaving 14 bases between. CDR1 is SGHAT, CDR2 FQDESV, per germline (reference sequence). The CDR3 has 15 amino acids. CDR3 DNA: TGTGCCAGCAGCTTATTAGGGGGATCTGGCTATGGCTACACCTTC. It translates to CASSLLGGSGYGYTF.

The chain carries TRBV4-1 and TRBJ1-1; D ambiguous. The CDR3 length is 14 residues. Trimming took off 4 bases at V and 4 bases at J, with 13 bases between the two ends. The germline V gene has CDR1 MGHRA and CDR2 YSYEKL. The CDR3 bases are TGCGCCAGCAGCCCTCGGGGAGCCGGCACTGAAGCTTTCTTT. Residues: CASSPRGAGTEAFF.